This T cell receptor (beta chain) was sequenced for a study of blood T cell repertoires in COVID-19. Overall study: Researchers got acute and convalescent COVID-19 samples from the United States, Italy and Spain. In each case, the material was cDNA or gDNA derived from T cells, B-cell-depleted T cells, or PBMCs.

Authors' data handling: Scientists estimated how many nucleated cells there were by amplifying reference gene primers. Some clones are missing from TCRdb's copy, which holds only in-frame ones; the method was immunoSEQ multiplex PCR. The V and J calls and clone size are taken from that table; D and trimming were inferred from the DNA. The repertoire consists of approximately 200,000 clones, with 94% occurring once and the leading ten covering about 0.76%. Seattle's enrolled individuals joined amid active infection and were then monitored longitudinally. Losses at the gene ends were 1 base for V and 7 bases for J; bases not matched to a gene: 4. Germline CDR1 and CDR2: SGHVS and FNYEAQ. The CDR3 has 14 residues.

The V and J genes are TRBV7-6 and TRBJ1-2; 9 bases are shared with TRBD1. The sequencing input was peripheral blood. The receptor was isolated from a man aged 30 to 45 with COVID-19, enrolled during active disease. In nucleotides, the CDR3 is TGTGCCAGCAGCTTAGACAGGGGGCCGAGTGGCTACACCTTC. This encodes CASSLDRGPSGYTF.